This T cell receptor (beta chain) was profiled in a study of T cells in tuberculosis. TCRdb's table, derived via immunoSEQ multiplex PCR, lists solely in-frame clones and lacks some. This table has 30,000 to 45,000 clones, almost 95% appearing once. Sequenced input: PBMCs. The sequence derives from a donor under 30 with latent tuberculosis or without tuberculosis infection. Some clones in this sample may be carry-over from other donors' samples.

The CDR3 bases are TGCGCCAGCAGCCGACTTGGACAGTTTAATGAAAAACTGTTTTTT. This codes for CASSRLGQFNEKLFF. The chain combines TRBV4-3 with TRBJ1-4, with D perhaps matching TRBD1 (6 bases). The germline V gene encodes CDR1 LGHNA and CDR2 YSLEER. The CDR3 sequence is 15 residues long. V was clipped by 4 bases and J by 4 bases, with 13 bases between them.